This TCR beta chain was identified in a study of control samples from healthy donors and cancer patients. Only in-frame clones appear in the TCRdb table, and some are missing; sequencing was by immunoSEQ multiplex PCR. Of 200,000 or so clones in the sample, approximately 91% were seen once. The source is a man aged 30-40 years in good health. Material: blood.

CDR3 nucleotides: TGTGCCAGCAGTTTAAGTGAAAAACTGTTTTTT. Its protein is CASSLSEKLFF. The chain employs TRBV12-3 or TRBV12-4 and TRBJ1-4; the D is unclear. V was trimmed by 2 bases and J by 7 bases, leaving 2 bases between them. This CDR3 spans 11 amino acids.